Below, 22 T cell receptor beta chains from the same sample are listed, as sequenced in a study of blood T cell repertoires in COVID-19. The protocol was immunoSEQ multiplex PCR, while the TCRdb copy is restricted to in-frame clones and leaves out a portion. The top ten clones hold 2.1% of a sample with about 97,000 clones, 85% to 90% of them seen once. Sequencing input: peripheral blood. The receptors come from a man in his forties or fifties with COVID-19, enrolled during active disease.

This clone was detected only a few times. This chain uses TRBV30 with TRBJ2-7; 9 positions agree with TRBD1. J was trimmed by 6 bases and V by 4 bases; bases with no gene match: 13. This CDR3 comprises 15 residues. Germline CDR1 is GTSNPN and CDR2 is SVGIG (reference sequence). DNA for the CDR3: TGTGCCTGGACGTCTTTGGGACAGGGTGCAGGCGAGCAGTACTTC. It specifies CAWTSLGQGAGEQYF.

The rearrangement links TRBV19 to TRBJ2-1, with D perhaps TRBD2 (7 bases). CDR1 and CDR2 from the germline V gene are LNHDA and SQIVND (reference sequence). The CDR3 is 15 amino acids. Trimming stripped 7 bases from V and 4 bases from J, with 17 bases between. CDR3 nucleotide sequence: TGTGCCAGTACCTACCCGGGGGGCCTGTACAATGAGCAGTTCTTC. Amino acids: CASTYPGGLYNEQFF.

The chain links TRBV19 to TRBJ2-6; 8 bases are shared with TRBD1. With V trimmed by 4 bases and J by 2 bases, 7 bases remained unmatched. Germline V gene data show CDR1 as LNHDA and CDR2 as SQIVND (reference sequence). This CDR3 has 17 residues. The CDR3 DNA sequence: TGTGCCAGTAGTACAGACAGGGGAATTGCTGGGGCCAACGTCCTGACTTTC. Translated, it gives CASSTDRGIAGANVLTF.

This chain uses TRBV28 with TRBJ1-1, with unresolved D. This CDR3 has 14 residues. Germline V CDR1 and CDR2: MDHEN, SYDVKM. V was cut by 1 base and J by 1 base, with 7 bases left in between. CDR3 in amino acids: CASSLSGKNTEAFF. DNA of the CDR3: TGTGCCAGCAGTTTATCGGGGAAGAACACTGAAGCTTTCTTT.

The V and J genes are TRBV3-1 (or the pseudogene TRBV3-2) and TRBJ1-2; 9 positions match TRBD1. CDR3 size: 14 residues. Looked up from germline, CDR1 is LGHDT and CDR2 is YNNKEL (reference sequence). After removal of 4 bases from V and 7 bases from J, the junction contained 7 bases not matched to a gene. The CDR3 bases are TGTGCCAGCAGCCCGACAGGGGGAATTCGTGGCTACACCTTC. The encoded protein is CASSPTGGIRGYTF.

This rearrangement joins TRBV27 to TRBJ1-3; D is unresolved. The CDR3 consists of 13 residues. Germline V CDR1 and CDR2: MNHEY, SMNVEV (reference sequence). V dropped 4 bases and J dropped 0 bases, with 4 bases sitting between them. The CDR3 loop reads CASSSLSGNTIYF. CDR3 bases: TGTGCCAGCAGTTCCCTCTCTGGAAACACCATATATTTT.

As DNA, the CDR3 is TGTGCCAGCAGCTTGGTTTGGACAGAGATCTCCTACAATGAGCAGTTCTTC. Encoded protein: CASSLVWTEISYNEQFF. J is TRBJ2-1 and V is TRBV5-6; the D gene is possibly TRBD1 (6 bases). The V gene's germline CDR1 is SGHDT and CDR2 YYEEEE. Deletions cut 0 bases from V and 0 bases from J, with 13 bases between. This CDR3 is built from 17 residues.

This clone was counted once. This CDR3 reads CASSSTSGGETQYF. The CDR3 DNA sequence: TGCGCCAGCAGCTCGACTAGCGGGGGGGAGACCCAGTACTTC. The V gene is TRBV5-1, the J gene TRBJ2-5, with 13 bases aligning to TRBD2. This CDR3 comprises 14 residues. Trimming took 3 bases from V and 5 from J; bases not matched to a gene: 1. Germline V gene data show CDR1 as SGHRS and CDR2 as YFSETQ.

The J gene is TRBJ1-6, the V gene TRBV11-2; 9 bases match TRBD1. From germline, CDR1 is SGHAT and CDR2 FQNNGV. After removal of 4 bases from V and 2 bases from J, the junction contained 3 bases not matched to a gene. CDR3 length: 16 residues. The CDR3 region is CASSSGQGTYNSPLHF. The CDR3 DNA sequence: TGTGCCAGCAGCTCCGGACAGGGGACCTATAATTCACCCCTCCACTTT.

This chain uses TRBV5-1 with TRBJ1-1; D may be TRBD1 (5 bases). Trimming removed 4 bases from V and 0 bases from J, with 28 bases in between. CDR1 is SGHRS and CDR2 is YFSETQ in the germline V gene. The CDR3 totals 20 residues. The CDR3 DNA reads as TGCGCCAGCAGCAACCGGGGGAAGGGATTGGGGTCCCATCTGAACACTGAAGCTTTCTTT. Translating gives CASSNRGKGLGSHLNTEAFF.

The genes are TRBV7-9 and TRBJ2-3, with 7 bases aligning to TRBD1. V shed 6 bases and J 2 bases; nucleotides not matched to a gene: 14. The CDR3 spans 17 residues. Per the germline V gene, CDR1 is SEHNR and CDR2 is FQNEAQ (reference sequence). The CDR3 DNA reads TGTGCCAGCAGTCCACCGAGGGGGCGAGGGATCACAGATACGCAGTATTTT. Translation gives CASSPPRGRGITDTQYF.

This chain links TRBV29-1 with TRBJ1-5; 11 nucleotides align to TRBD1. Germline CDR1 reads SQVTM; CDR2 reads ANQGSEA. With 5 bases clipped from V and 6 bases from J, the junction kept 6 bases outside the gene matches. The CDR3 runs 14 residues. For the CDR3, the DNA is TGCAGCGTTACGGACAGGGGGCAAGGTCAGCCCCAGCATTTT. This gives the protein CSVTDRGQGQPQHF.

The rearrangement joins TRBV19 to TRBJ2-3; 9 nucleotides agree with TRBD1. CDR3 size: 14 residues. The germline V gene encodes CDR1 LNHDA and CDR2 SQIVND (reference sequence). V dropped 8 bases and J dropped 4; count of bases not matched to a gene: 7. This CDR3 reads CASAPGQGSDTQYF. For the CDR3, the DNA is TGTGCCAGTGCACCGGGACAGGGTTCAGATACGCAGTATTTT.

The chain has TRBV9 and TRBJ2-7; D is unclear. CDR3 size: 14 residues. Deletions cut 4 bases from V and 0 bases from J, with 11 bases between. The germline CDR1 and CDR2 sequences are SGDLS and YYNGEE. The CDR3 here is CASSLGRSSYEQYF. The CDR3 DNA follows: TGTGCCAGCAGCCTCGGCAGGTCCTCCTACGAGCAGTACTTC.

V gene TRBV20-1 combines with J gene TRBJ1-2, with 10 positions matching TRBD1. Germline assignment: CDR1 DFQATT and CDR2 SNEGSKA (reference sequence). V lost 3 bases, J lost 4 bases, and 5 bases stayed unmatched. This CDR3 comprises 14 residues. The chain's CDR3 is CSASDRGLSYGYTF. CDR3 DNA: TGCAGTGCTAGTGACAGGGGGCTCAGCTATGGCTACACCTTC.

The chain links TRBV19 to TRBJ1-2, with a tentative D call TRBD1 (6 bases). Between the trimmed V and J ends, which lost 8 bases and 5 bases, there was a span of 18 bases. The CDR3 consists of 14 residues. The germline CDR1 and CDR2 sequences are LNHDA and SQIVND (reference sequence). CDR3 loop: CASRRVGGEYGYTF. DNA for the CDR3: TGTGCCAGTCGACGGGTAGGGGGAGAGTATGGCTACACCTTC.

The CDR3 DNA follows: TGTGCCAGCAGCCAAGGTTTATTTCTCTCGAGTAACTATGGCTACACCTTC. This encodes CASSQGLFLSSNYGYTF. The chain is built from TRBV3-1 (or the pseudogene TRBV3-2) and TRBJ1-2; D is uncertain. This CDR3 is built from 17 residues. Trimming cost V 1 base and J 1 base, with 16 bases left between them. Germline CDR1 LGHDT, CDR2 YNNKEL (reference sequence).

This chain connects TRBV10-2 to TRBJ2-2; 11 bases are a match to TRBD2. Germline CDR1 and CDR2: WSHSY and SAAADI. The V segment lost 6 bases and the J segment 2 bases; nucleotides outside the gene matches: 5. This CDR3 contains 16 residues. The DNA of the CDR3 is TGCGCCAGCAGGGCACTAGCGGGGGCCAACACCGGGGAGCTGTTTTTT. It is translated as CASRALAGANTGELFF.

This chain links TRBV27 with TRBJ1-1, with 7 nucleotides matching TRBD1. Trimming at V came to 5 bases and at J to 1 base, leaving 4 bases not matched to a gene. The CDR3 covers 14 residues. In germline, CDR1 is MNHEY, CDR2 SMNVEV (reference sequence). The CDR3 sequence is CASSVRTGNTEAFF. The CDR3, as DNA: TGTGCCAGCAGTGTCCGGACAGGGAACACTGAAGCTTTCTTT.

The V and J genes are TRBV2 and TRBJ2-1; D unclear. The V end was cut by 8 bases, the J end by 5 bases, with 16 bases between. The CDR3 has 14 residues. Germline CDR1 and CDR2: SNHLY and FYNNEI. CDR3 region: CASVSSPQNNEQFF. CDR3 bases: TGTGCCAGCGTGTCTAGTCCCCAAAACAATGAGCAGTTCTTC.

The chain links TRBV6-2 or TRBV6-3 to TRBJ2-5, with 7 positions matching TRBD1. Trimming cost V 4 bases and J 4 bases; bases outside gene matches: 15. The germline CDR1 and CDR2 sequences are MNHEY and SVGEGT. This CDR3 comprises 17 residues. In nucleotides, the CDR3 is TGTGCCAGCAGTTGGGGGACAGCAGTACTAACAGGAGAGACCCAGTACTTC. It is translated as CASSWGTAVLTGETQYF.

The chain carries TRBV28 and TRBJ1-1, with D unresolved. The germline V and J ends were trimmed by 6 bases and 0 bases, with 17 bases remaining between them. The CDR3 spans 16 residues. In germline, CDR1 is MDHEN, CDR2 SYDVKM. The CDR3 here is CASSPRLGKMNTEAFF. CDR3 DNA: TGTGCCAGCAGCCCTAGGCTCGGGAAAATGAACACTGAAGCTTTCTTT.